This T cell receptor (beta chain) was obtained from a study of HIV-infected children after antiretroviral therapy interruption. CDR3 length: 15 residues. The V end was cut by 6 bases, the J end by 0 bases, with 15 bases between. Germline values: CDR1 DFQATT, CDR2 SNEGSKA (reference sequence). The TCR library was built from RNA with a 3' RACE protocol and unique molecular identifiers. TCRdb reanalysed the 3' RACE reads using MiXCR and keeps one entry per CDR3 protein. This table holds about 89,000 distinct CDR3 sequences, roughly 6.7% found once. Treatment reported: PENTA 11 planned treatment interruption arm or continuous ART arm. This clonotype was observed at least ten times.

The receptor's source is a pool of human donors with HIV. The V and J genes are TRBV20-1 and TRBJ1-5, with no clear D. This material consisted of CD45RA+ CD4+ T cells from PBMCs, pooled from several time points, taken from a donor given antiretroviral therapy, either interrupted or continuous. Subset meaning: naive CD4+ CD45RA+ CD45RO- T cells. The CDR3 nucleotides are TGCAGTGCCTCGCCGGGGTTCTATAGCAATCAGCCCCAGCATTTT. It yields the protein CSASPGFYSNQPQHF.